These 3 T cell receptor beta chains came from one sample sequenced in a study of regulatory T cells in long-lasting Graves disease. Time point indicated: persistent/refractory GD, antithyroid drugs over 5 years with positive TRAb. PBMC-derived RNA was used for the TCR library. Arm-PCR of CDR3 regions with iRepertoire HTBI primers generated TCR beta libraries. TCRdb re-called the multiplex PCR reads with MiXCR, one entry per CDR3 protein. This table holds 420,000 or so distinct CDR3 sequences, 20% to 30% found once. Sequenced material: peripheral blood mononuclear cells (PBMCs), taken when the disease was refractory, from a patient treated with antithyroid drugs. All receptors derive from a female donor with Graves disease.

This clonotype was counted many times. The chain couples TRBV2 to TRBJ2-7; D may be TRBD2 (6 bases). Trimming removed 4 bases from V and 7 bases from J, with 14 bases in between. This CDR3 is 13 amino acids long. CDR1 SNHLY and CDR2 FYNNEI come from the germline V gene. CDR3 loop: CASSVETRIEQYF. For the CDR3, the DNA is TGTGCCAGCAGTGTGGAGACTAGAATTGAGCAGTACTTC.

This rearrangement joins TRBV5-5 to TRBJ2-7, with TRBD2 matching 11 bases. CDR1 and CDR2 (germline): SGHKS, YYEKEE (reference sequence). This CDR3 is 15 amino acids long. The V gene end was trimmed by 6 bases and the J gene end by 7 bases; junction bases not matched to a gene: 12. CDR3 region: CASIPELAGVWEQYF. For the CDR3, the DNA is TGTGCCAGCATCCCGGAACTAGCGGGAGTATGGGAGCAGTACTTC.

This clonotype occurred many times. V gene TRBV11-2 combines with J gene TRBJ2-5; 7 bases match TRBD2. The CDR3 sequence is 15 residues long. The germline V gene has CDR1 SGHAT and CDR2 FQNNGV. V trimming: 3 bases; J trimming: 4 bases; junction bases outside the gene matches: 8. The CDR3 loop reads CASSFEAIAGETQYF. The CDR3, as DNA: TGTGCCAGCAGCTTTGAAGCAATAGCGGGAGAGACCCAGTACTTC.